This T cell receptor (beta chain) was identified in a study of T cells in women clearing cervical HPV infection. Dot-blot hybridization genotyped cervical HPV amplified with MY09/MY11 PCR. The CDR3 is 14 amino acids. Germline V gives CDR1 GTSNPN, CDR2 SVGIG (reference sequence). immunoSEQ multiplex PCR used an average of 1200 ng genomic DNA. The repertoire was sequenced with immunoSEQ multiplex PCR; TCRdb's copy has only in-frame clones and lacks some. This sample's table reports some 25,000 clones. Study findings and constraints: CIN3+ cases had significantly higher TCR richness than controls; evenness did not differ. A classifier using richness and V gene abundances reached an AUC of over 0.75.

By frequency, this clone is medium-sized. The target antigen is unknown. The read ends 3 residues before the CDR3 terminus; that terminus is restored from the germline J gene. Sequencing input: blood buffy coat. The sequence derives from a woman aged 18 to 69 with a cervical HPV16 infection that either progressed to CIN3+ or cleared (not recorded which). The V call is TRBV30, the J call TRBJ2-3; 8 nucleotides agree with TRBD2. The DNA read from the CDR3 is TGTGCCTGGTCAAGCGGGAGCTCCTGGCAGACG. It translates to CAWSSGSSWQT. The full-length CDR3 reads as CAWSSGSSWQTQYF.